The clone carrying this T cell receptor (beta chain) showed up just once. These data belong to a study of blood T cell repertoires in COVID-19. Study details: Collection of acute and convalescent COVID-19 samples took place in the United States, Italy and Spain. In each case, the material was cDNA or gDNA derived from T cells, B-cell-depleted T cells, or PBMCs.

V lost 8 bases and J lost 2, with 10 bases in between. The CDR3 has 13 amino acids. CDR1 MNHEY and CDR2 SMNVEV come from the germline V gene (reference sequence). Generated by immunoSEQ multiplex PCR, the TCRdb table keeps only in-frame clones and is missing some. Of hundreds of thousands of clones in the sample, 80% to 90% were seen once. Recovery meant two consecutive negative NP/OP PCR tests, professional clearance, or resolved symptoms. The V call is TRBV27, the J call TRBJ1-5; tentative D call: TRBD1 (6 bases). The source is a man aged 18 to 30 who had recovered from COVID-19. The sequenced material came from PBMCs or T cells enriched from blood (not recorded which). CDR3 DNA: TGTGCCAGCGGGGGCTACGGCAATCAGCCCCAGCATTTT. Its translation is CASGGYGNQPQHF.